The rows below give T cell receptor beta chains drawn from one sample of a study of T cell responses to AZD1222 COVID-19 vaccine. Profiled with immunoSEQ multiplex PCR; TCRdb holds only in-frame clones, not every one. The sample lists under 95,000 clones; just over 85% were seen once. The sample in question was peripheral blood, obtained on day 0 of AZD1222 vaccination. These receptors were collected from an adult in good health. CDR3s include the opening cysteine and the closing phenylalanine or tryptophan. Fields, in order: CDR3 DNA, CDR3 protein, clone size, J gene, V gene, D gene. A D gene is named only where the DNA matches it firmly. Rows give clone size only sometimes, using once, few, many, or a class for an expanded clone.

cdr3_nt: TGTGCCAGCAGCGTGGGAGATACGCAGTATTTT; cdr3_aa: CASSVGDTQYF; clone_size: -; j_call: TRBJ2-3; v_call: TRBV12-3/TRBV12-4; d_call: -
cdr3_nt: TGTGCCAGCAGCGTAGGGGGTCACTCTGGAAACACCATATATTTT; cdr3_aa: CASSVGGHSGNTIYF; clone_size: few; j_call: TRBJ1-3; v_call: TRBV9; d_call: -
cdr3_nt: TGTGCCAGCAGCCCCCAGGGTAGCGGGAGCTCAGATACGCAGTATTTT; cdr3_aa: CASSPQGSGSSDTQYF; clone_size: -; j_call: TRBJ2-3; v_call: TRBV6-2/TRBV6-3; d_call: TRBD2
cdr3_nt: TGCGCCAGCAGCACCGCCGACGGGGCTGGAAACACCATATATTTT; cdr3_aa: CASSTADGAGNTIYF; clone_size: -; j_call: TRBJ1-3; v_call: TRBV5-1; d_call: -
cdr3_nt: TGTGCCAGCAGCCCAAAAGGACTAGCCTACTACGAGCAGTACTTC; cdr3_aa: CASSPKGLAYYEQYF; clone_size: -; j_call: TRBJ2-7; v_call: TRBV7-9; d_call: TRBD2
cdr3_nt: TGTGCCAGCAGCTTGCGGCAGGGTCCCGGGGAGCTGTTTTTT; cdr3_aa: CASSLRQGPGELFF; clone_size: -; j_call: TRBJ2-2; v_call: TRBV3-1/TRBV3-2; d_call: -
cdr3_nt: TGTGCCAGCAGCTTAGTGGGGCCATCCTACGAGCAGTACTTC; cdr3_aa: CASSLVGPSYEQYF; clone_size: few; j_call: TRBJ2-7; v_call: TRBV7-9; d_call: -
cdr3_nt: TGCGCCAGCAGCCACCAACCTGCGGGGGTATCCACCACAGATACGCAGTATTTT; cdr3_aa: CASSHQPAGVSTTDTQYF; clone_size: -; j_call: TRBJ2-3; v_call: TRBV4-1; d_call: TRBD2
cdr3_nt: TGTGCCAGCTCACTTGGGACAGCCAACATGAACACTGAAGCTTTCTTT; cdr3_aa: CASSLGTANMNTEAFF; clone_size: -; j_call: TRBJ1-1; v_call: TRBV18; d_call: TRBD1
cdr3_nt: TGTGCCAGCAGTTTATCGAGGGGGGGGTACGAGCAGTACTTC; cdr3_aa: CASSLSRGGYEQYF; clone_size: -; j_call: TRBJ2-7; v_call: TRBV27; d_call: -
cdr3_nt: TGTGCCAGCAGGCCAGACAGGGGGCGAAATTCACCCCTCCACTTT; cdr3_aa: CASRPDRGRNSPLHF; clone_size: -; j_call: TRBJ1-6; v_call: TRBV7-8; d_call: TRBD1
cdr3_nt: TGTGCCAGCAGCAATTACAATCAGCCCCAGCATTTT; cdr3_aa: CASSNYNQPQHF; clone_size: -; j_call: TRBJ1-5; v_call: TRBV6-5; d_call: -
cdr3_nt: TGCAGCGGGGGACCGGGACAGGGCTACGAGCAGTACTTC; cdr3_aa: CSGGPGQGYEQYF; clone_size: -; j_call: TRBJ2-7; v_call: TRBV29-1; d_call: TRBD1
cdr3_nt: TGTGCCAGCAGTCGGGCCTGGGGGGAGCAGTACTTC; cdr3_aa: CASSRAWGEQYF; clone_size: -; j_call: TRBJ2-7; v_call: TRBV28; d_call: -
cdr3_nt: TGTGCCAGCACCCCGGGACTAGCGGGAACCTACGAGCAGTACTTC; cdr3_aa: CASTPGLAGTYEQYF; clone_size: -; j_call: TRBJ2-7; v_call: TRBV28; d_call: TRBD2